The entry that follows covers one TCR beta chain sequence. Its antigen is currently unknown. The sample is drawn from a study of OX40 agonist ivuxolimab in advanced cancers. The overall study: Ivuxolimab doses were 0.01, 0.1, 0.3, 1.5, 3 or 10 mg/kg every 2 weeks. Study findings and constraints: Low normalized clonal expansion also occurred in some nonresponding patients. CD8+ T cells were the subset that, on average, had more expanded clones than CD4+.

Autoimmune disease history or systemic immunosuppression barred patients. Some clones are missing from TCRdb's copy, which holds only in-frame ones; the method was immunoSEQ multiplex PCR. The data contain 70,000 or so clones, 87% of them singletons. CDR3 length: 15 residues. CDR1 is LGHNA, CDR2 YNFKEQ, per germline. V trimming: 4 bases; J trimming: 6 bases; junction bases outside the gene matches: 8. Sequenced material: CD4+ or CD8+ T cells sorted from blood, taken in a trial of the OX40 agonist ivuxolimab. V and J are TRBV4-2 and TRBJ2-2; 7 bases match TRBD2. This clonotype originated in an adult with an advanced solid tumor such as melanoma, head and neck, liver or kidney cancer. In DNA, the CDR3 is TGTGCCAGCAGCCCTGTGAGCGGGGCCGCCGGGGAGCTGTTTTTT. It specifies CASSPVSGAAGELFF.